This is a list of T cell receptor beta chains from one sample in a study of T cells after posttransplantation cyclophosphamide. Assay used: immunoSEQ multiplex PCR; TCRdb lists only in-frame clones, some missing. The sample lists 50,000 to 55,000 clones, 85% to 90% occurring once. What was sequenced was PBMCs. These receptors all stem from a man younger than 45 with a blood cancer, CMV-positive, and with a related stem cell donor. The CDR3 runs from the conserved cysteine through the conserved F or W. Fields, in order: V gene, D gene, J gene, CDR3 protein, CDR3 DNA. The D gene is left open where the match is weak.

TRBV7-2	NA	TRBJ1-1	CASSLEGGVGSTEAFF	TGTGCCAGCAGCTTAGAGGGGGGGGTCGGGAGCACTGAAGCTTTCTTT
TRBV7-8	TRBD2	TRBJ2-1	CASSLRTSGSKDEQFF	TGTGCCAGCAGCTTACGGACTAGCGGGAGCAAGGATGAGCAGTTCTTC
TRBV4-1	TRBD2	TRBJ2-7	CASSQEGTLLAGVAF	TGCGCCAGCAGCCAAGAAGGGACCCTACTAGCGGGAGTTGCCTTC
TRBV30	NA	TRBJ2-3	CAWSPSLGADTQYF	TGTGCCTGGTCCCCTAGCCTTGGCGCAGATACGCAGTATTTT
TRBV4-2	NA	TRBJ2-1	CASSPGLPPYNEQFF	TGTGCCAGCAGCCCTGGGCTACCCCCCTACAATGAGCAGTTCTTC
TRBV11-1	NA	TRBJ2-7	CASSFLGIYEQYF	TGTGCCAGCAGCTTTCTCGGGATATACGAGCAGTACTTC
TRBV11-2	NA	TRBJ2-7	CASGATSGTHEQYF	TGTGCCAGCGGCGCGACTAGTGGAACCCACGAGCAGTACTTC
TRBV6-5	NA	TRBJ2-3	CASSYVRSDTQYF	TGTGCCAGCAGTTACGTGAGATCAGATACGCAGTATTTT
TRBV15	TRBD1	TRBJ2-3	CATPRQGPIPDTQYF	TGTGCCACCCCTAGACAGGGACCTATCCCAGATACGCAGTATTTT
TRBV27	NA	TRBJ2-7	CASSLSSRLTGGVEQYF	TGTGCCAGCAGTTTATCATCAAGGCTTACTGGAGGCGTCGAGCAGTACTTC
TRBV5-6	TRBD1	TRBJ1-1	CASSSTRDRYTEAFF	TGTGCCAGCAGCTCTACCCGGGACAGATATACTGAAGCTTTCTTT